A single T cell receptor (beta chain) is shown here with its context. This record comes from a study of metastatic and nonmetastatic thyroid tumors. CDR1 and CDR2 from the germline V gene are SGHNT and YENEEA. This CDR3 has 15 amino acids. V was pared by 5 bases and J by 8 bases, with 14 bases of the junction left unmatched. Patients underwent thyroid surgery, and none had received any treatment before it. TCRdb re-called the PCR reads through MiXCR. The sample records over 5,000 clones, around 37% being singletons. The sample was adjacent normal tissue. The chain employs TRBV11-3 and TRBJ1-2; 7 bases match TRBD1. The receptor was derived from a female donor with papillary thyroid cancer or a benign thyroid nodule (not recorded which). Some clones in this sample may be carry-over from other donors' samples. CDR3 sequence: CASSQGGRTFFGYTF. DNA for the CDR3: TGTGCCAGCAGCCAGGGGGGCAGGACCTTCTTCGGCTACACCTTC. The whole variable domain, filled in from reference TRBV11-3 and TRBJ1-2, reads EAGVVQSPRYKIIEKKQPVAFWCNPISGHNTLYWYLQNLGQGPELLIRYENEEAVDDSQLPKDRFSAERLKGVDSTLKIQPAELGDSAVYLCASSQGGRTFFGYTFGSGTRLTVV.